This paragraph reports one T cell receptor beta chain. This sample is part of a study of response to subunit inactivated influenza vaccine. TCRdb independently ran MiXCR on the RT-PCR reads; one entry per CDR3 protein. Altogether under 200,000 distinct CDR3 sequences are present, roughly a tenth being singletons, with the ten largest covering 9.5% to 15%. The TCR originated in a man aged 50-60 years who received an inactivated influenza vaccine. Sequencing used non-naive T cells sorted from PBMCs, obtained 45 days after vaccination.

In DNA, the CDR3 is TGCAGTGCTAGAAATGCGGGAACGTCCGAGCAGTACTTC. It is translated as CSARNAGTSEQYF. V is TRBV20-1 and J is TRBJ2-7, with a tentative D call TRBD2 (6 bases). This CDR3 is 13 amino acids long. CDR1 is DFQATT, CDR2 SNEGSKA, per germline (reference sequence). V lost 2 bases and J 6 bases, leaving 14 bases between the germline ends.